This record looks at one TCR beta chain sequence and its context. Its antigen is currently unknown. The deep-level immunoSEQ assay was used. Sequenced by immunoSEQ multiplex PCR; TCRdb stores in-frame clones only, minus some. The sample records hundreds of thousands of clones, 90% to 97% being singletons. This entry is derived from a study of shared clonotypes between healthy human individuals. Study-wide points: Generation probabilities of non-shared clonotypes were lower (relative to those shared by all four donors). A generally larger estimated richness was seen in naive subsets than in memory subsets.

The CDR3 totals 18 residues. V lost 2 bases and J lost 0; bases outside the gene matches: 12. The germline V gene encodes CDR1 MNHNS and CDR2 SASEGT. The chain has TRBV6-1 and TRBJ1-2; TRBD1 agrees at 7 bases. This TCR derives from a woman aged 30 to 39 in good health. Sequences were obtained from naive CD4+ T cells sorted from blood. Subset in this sample: CD45RA+ positively selected. The CDR3 region is CASSERSGTAFSNYGYTF. For the CDR3, the DNA is TGTGCCAGCAGTGAACGTTCCGGGACAGCCTTCTCTAACTATGGCTACACCTTC.